The rows below give T cell receptor beta chains drawn from one sample of a study of tumor-infiltrating lymphocytes in primary liver carcinoma. TCRdb redid the calling of the multiplex PCR reads with MiXCR, one entry per CDR3 protein. The sample shows under 200,000 distinct CDR3 sequences, less than 75% of them seen only once. The specimen sequenced was peripheral blood. Receptors originate from a woman aged 55-75 years with primary liver carcinoma and hepatitis B virus infection. Each CDR3 is given with its conserved first and last residue. D genes are given only for firm matches. Clone size is stated in some rows and not others, as once, few, many or a class when expanded.

>.|TRBJ2-5|.|TRBV11-2
TGTGCCAGCAGCCCGGTCGAGACCCAATACTTT
CASSPVETQYF
>.|TRBJ2-3|medium-sized|TRBV11-2
TGTGCCAGCAGCATGGGGCTTCCCACAGATACGCAGTATTTT
CASSMGLPTDTQYF
>TRBD2|TRBJ2-1|.|TRBV14
TGTGCCAGCAGCCTTAGCGGGAGAATGTCTCTCGGTTCGATTCAGCAGTTCTTC
CASSLSGRMSLGSIQQFF
>.|TRBJ1-6|.|TRBV11-2
TGTGTCAGCAGCTCCCCTTGGGAGAGAAATTCACCCCTCCACTTT
CVSSSPWERNSPLHF
>TRBD2|TRBJ2-7|.|TRBV13
TGTGTCAGCAGCCCCGGACTAGCGGGACACTACGTGCAGTACTTC
CVSSPGLAGHYVQYF
>.|TRBJ2-2|.|TRBV11-3
TGTGCCAGCAGCTTAGGATCTAGAAGAACCGGGGAGCTGTTATTT
CASSLGSRRTGELLF
>.|TRBJ2-7|.|TRBV12-3/TRBV12-4
TGTGCCAGCAGTTTAACGCTAGGGGCCCACGAGCAGTACTTC
CASSLTLGAHEQYF
>.|TRBJ2-4|.|TRBV11-2
TGTGCCAGCGAGAGCAGGAGGTTGACCAAAAACATTCAGTACTTC
CASESRRLTKNIQYF
>.|TRBJ2-1|.|TRBV28
TGTGCCAGCATCGCAGGGGCGGGACGGGCCTACAATGAGCAGTTCTTC
CASIAGAGRAYNEQFF
>.|TRBJ2-5|.|TRBV4-1
TGCGCCAGCAGCCATAGGGATGAAGGGACCCAGTACTTC
CASSHRDEGTQYF
>.|TRBJ2-7|.|TRBV6-1
TGTGCTAGCAGTGATTTCTTTCCGGGACTTTTAGGGGCTTACGAGCAGTACTTC
CASSDFFPGLLGAYEQYF
>TRBD1|TRBJ2-5|.|TRBV11-2
TGTGCCAGCAGCTTAGGAGGATTCACAGGGGGCCAAGAGACCCAGTACTTC
CASSLGGFTGGQETQYF
>.|TRBJ2-2|few|TRBV4-1
TGCGCCAGCAGCCAAGATTACCAGGGGACTAACACCGGGGAGCTGTTTTTT
CASSQDYQGTNTGELFF
>TRBD2|TRBJ2-2|.|TRBV30
TGTGCCTGGATTAGCGGGATGGTCTCCGGGGAGCTGTTTTTT
CAWISGMVSGELFF
>.|TRBJ1-1|.|TRBV7-9
TGTGCCAGCAGCTTAGTACGGCAAAGTGAAGCTTTCTTT
CASSLVRQSEAFF
>TRBD2|TRBJ2-1|many|TRBV5-4
TGTGCCAGCAGGGCTAGCGGGTCCTACAATGAGCAGTTCTTC
CASRASGSYNEQFF
>.|TRBJ2-3|many|TRBV11-3
TGTGCCAGCAGCTTAGACGGCGGGCCCACAGATACGCAGTATTTT
CASSLDGGPTDTQYF
>.|TRBJ2-5|.|TRBV11-2
TGTGCCAGCTTAGGATACAGCCAAGAGACCCAGTACTTC
CASLGYSQETQYF
>TRBD2|TRBJ2-1|many|TRBV29-1
TGCAGCGTTTTGGGACTAGCGGGAGTGGTTAATGAGCAGTTCTTC
CSVLGLAGVVNEQFF
>TRBD2|TRBJ2-7|.|TRBV9
TGTGCCAGCAGCGTAGGACTAGCGGGAGAGTCTGATACCGAGCAGTACTTC
CASSVGLAGESDTEQYF
>TRBD1|TRBJ2-3|many|TRBV29-1
TGCAGCGCCCACCCCAGGGGGCGCGTAGATACGCAGTATTTT
CSAHPRGRVDTQYF
>.|TRBJ2-7|.|TRBV12-5
TGTGTCAGTGAGGGGACCGGTTCCTACGAGCAGTACTTC
CVSEGTGSYEQYF
>.|TRBJ2-3|.|TRBV29-1
TGCAGCGCCCCACTAGTGGGAGGTCGAGATACGCAGTATTTT
CSAPLVGGRDTQYF
>TRBD1|TRBJ2-1|.|TRBV11-2
TGTGCCATCAGCTTAGTGGTTGGACAGGGGGGTAAGCAGTTCTTC
CAISLVVGQGGKQFF
>.|TRBJ2-5|.|TRBV29-1
TGCAGCGTTGGAGGGTCTAGTGACCTGGGGGACCATGAGACCCAGTACTTC
CSVGGSSDLGDHETQYF
>.|TRBJ1-6|.|TRBV11-2
TGTGCCAGTAGCTTGGGGCTTAATTCACCCCTCCGCTTT
CASSLGLNSPLRF
>.|TRBJ2-7|.|TRBV11-1
TGTACCAGTAGCTTAGCACGACGGGACTACGAGCAGTACTTC
CTSSLARRDYEQYF
>.|TRBJ1-4|.|TRBV10-2
TGCGCCAGCACGGAGGACACACGCAGCGAAAAACTGTTTTTT
CASTEDTRSEKLFF
>TRBD1|TRBJ2-3|.|TRBV4-1
TGCGCCAGCAACCAAGATGTTGCACAGGGGGTGTGGCAGTCCCAGTATTTT
CASNQDVAQGVWQSQYF
>.|TRBJ2-1|.|TRBV29-1
TGCAACGCTCTGAGCGGAACGAACAATAAGCAGTTCTTC
CNALSGTNNKQFF
>.|TRBJ2-7|.|TRBV11-3
TGTGCCTGCAGCCCCGGGGGGCTCTACGAGCAGTACTTC
CACSPGGLYEQYF
>.|TRBJ2-1|many|TRBV28
TGTGCCAGCAGTTTTTCCCCTTGGCTAGGGAGCTCCTACAATGAGCAGTTCTTC
CASSFSPWLGSSYNEQFF
>.|TRBJ2-7|.|TRBV10-1
TGCGCCTGCAGTGAGTCGACCTCAGGGAACGAGCAGTACTTC
CACSESTSGNEQYF
>TRBD1|TRBJ1-5|few|TRBV28
TGTGCCAGCAGTTTAGGGACAGGGGGCACTCAGCCCCAGCATTTT
CASSLGTGGTQPQHF
>.|TRBJ2-3|.|TRBV13
TGTGCCAGCAGCCCCCTACCGGAACAGCTCACAGATACGCAGTATTTT
CASSPLPEQLTDTQYF
>.|TRBJ2-1|once|TRBV4-1
TGCGCCAGCAGCCAAGCGATTCTAGCGACTCCCCGTCGCGATGAGCAGCTCTTC
CASSQAILATPRRDEQLF
>.|TRBJ2-1|.|TRBV11-2
TGTGCCAGCAGCCTCGCGGGGTTGAATAAGCAGTTCTTC
CASSLAGLNKQFF
>.|TRBJ1-1|.|TRBV28
TGTGCCAGCATCAACAGGCCTTCGGGGAACACTGAAGCTTTCTTT
CASINRPSGNTEAFF
>TRBD2|TRBJ2-1|many|TRBV6-6
TGTGCCAGCAGTTCCGGGACTAGCCACTACAATGAGCAGTTCTTC
CASSSGTSHYNEQFF
>.|TRBJ1-5|.|TRBV6-6
TGTGCCGGCAGCCAAGACACCCTTTCGCCCCAGCATTTT
CAGSQDTLSPQHF
>TRBD2|TRBJ2-2|many|TRBV6-5
TGTGCCAGCAGACCGGGGGGTCTGGCGGTAAACACCGGGGAGCTGTTTTTT
CASRPGGLAVNTGELFF
>TRBD1|TRBJ1-1|many|TRBV11-2
TGTGCCAGCAGCTCGGGACAGACCATGAACACTGAAGCTTTCTTT
CASSSGQTMNTEAFF
>.|TRBJ1-2|.|TRBV9
TGTGCCAGCAGCGCGCTCGTAGGAGGGGGGATAGGGAATGGCTACACCTTC
CASSALVGGGIGNGYTF
>.|TRBJ2-7|few|TRBV11-2
TGTGCCAGCAGCTTAACTGACACTACCTACGAGCAGTACTTC
CASSLTDTTYEQYF
>.|TRBJ1-1|.|TRBV29-1
TGCATCGCTGCGAACACTGAAGCTTTCTTT
CIAANTEAFF
>TRBD2|TRBJ2-1|.|TRBV5-1
TGCGCCAGCAGCTCTCCTTCCGGGACTAGCGGGAGTAGTGAGCAGTTCTTC
CASSSPSGTSGSSEQFF
>.|TRBJ2-2|.|TRBV7-3
TGTGCCAGCAGCTTACTCGGGACTTCGAAGACCGGGGAGCTGTTTTTT
CASSLLGTSKTGELFF
>TRBD1|TRBJ1-4|.|TRBV6-1
TGTGCCGGCAATGATCAGCCGGGACAGAGCTTTAATGAAAAACTGTTTTTT
CAGNDQPGQSFNEKLFF
>TRBD2|TRBJ2-1|many|TRBV4-1
TGCGCCAGCAGCCAAGGTTTAGCGGGAGGGTATAATGAGCAGTTCTTC
CASSQGLAGGYNEQFF
>TRBD2|TRBJ2-3|.|TRBV28
TGTGCCAGCAGTTTTCTTAGCGGGAGGGACACAGATACCCAGTATTTT
CASSFLSGRDTDTQYF
>.|TRBJ2-1|few|TRBV30
TGTGCCTGGAGGGATCCAGACTTCGGTGAGCAGTTCTTC
CAWRDPDFGEQFF
>TRBD1|TRBJ1-1|.|TRBV29-1
TGTAGCGCATGGACAGGGAAGGGTAACACTGAAGCTTTCTTT
CSAWTGKGNTEAFF
>TRBD1|TRBJ1-2|many|TRBV28
TGTGCCAGCAGTTTTTTTGGACAGGAGGGCTACACCTTC
CASSFFGQEGYTF
>.|TRBJ2-1|.|TRBV11-2
TGTGTCAGCAGCTTCTCTAGGAGACTAGTGGGAAATGAGCAGTTCTTC
CVSSFSRRLVGNEQFF
>.|TRBJ2-3|.|TRBV7-8
TGTGCCAGCAGCGCCCTCAGCCACAGCACAGGTACGCAGTATTTT
CASSALSHSTGTQYF
>.|TRBJ2-3|.|TRBV11-2
TGTGCCGGCAGCTTAGATCCGGGGGAGACTAGCACAGATACGCAGTATTTT
CAGSLDPGETSTDTQYF
>TRBD2|TRBJ2-1|.|TRBV11-1
TGTACCAGCAGACTCAGGACTAGCGTTAGTGGCTCGGGTGAGCAGTTCTTC
CTSRLRTSVSGSGEQFF